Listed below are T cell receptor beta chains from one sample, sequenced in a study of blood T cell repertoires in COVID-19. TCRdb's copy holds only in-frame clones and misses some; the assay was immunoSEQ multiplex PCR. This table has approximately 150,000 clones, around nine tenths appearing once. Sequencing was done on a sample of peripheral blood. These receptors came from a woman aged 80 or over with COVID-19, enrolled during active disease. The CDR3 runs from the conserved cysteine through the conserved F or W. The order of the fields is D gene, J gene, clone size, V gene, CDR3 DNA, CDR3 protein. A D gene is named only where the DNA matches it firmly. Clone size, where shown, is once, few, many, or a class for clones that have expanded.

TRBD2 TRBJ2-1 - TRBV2 TGTGCCAGCAGGGGTCTAGCGGGAGGTAACAATGAGCAGTTCTTC CASRGLAGGNNEQFF
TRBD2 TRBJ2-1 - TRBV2 TGTGCCAGCCAACCTTTAGCGGGAGTTACCTACAATGAGCAGTTCTTC CASQPLAGVTYNEQFF
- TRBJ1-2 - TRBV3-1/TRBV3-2 TGTGCCAGCACCACTACAGGGAACTATGGCTACACCTTC CASTTTGNYGYTF
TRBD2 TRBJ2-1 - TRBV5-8 TGTGCCAGCAGCTTGACCCGACTAGCGGGATGGCCCAATGAGCAGTTCTTC CASSLTRLAGWPNEQFF
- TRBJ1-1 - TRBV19 TGTGCCAGTAGGACACAGGGGAACACTGAAGCTTTCTTT CASRTQGNTEAFF
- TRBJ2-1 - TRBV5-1 TGCGCCAGCAGCAATGAACGGGACTCCCCTAATGAGCAGTTCTTC CASSNERDSPNEQFF
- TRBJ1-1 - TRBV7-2 TGTGCCAGCAGCTCCCGGCAGGTAAACACTGAAGCTTTCTTT CASSSRQVNTEAFF
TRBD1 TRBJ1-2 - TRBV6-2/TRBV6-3 TGTGCCAGCAGTCCGGAGATTCAGGGGGCTAACTATGGCTACACCTTC CASSPEIQGANYGYTF
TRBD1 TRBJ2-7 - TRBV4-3 TGCGCCAGCAGCCAAAGTATATTGGGGACAGTAGTCTCCGAGCAGTACTTC CASSQSILGTVVSEQYF
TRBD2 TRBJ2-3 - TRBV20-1 TGCAGTGCTAGTCGCGGGAGTGGGACAGATACGCAGTATTTT CSASRGSGTDTQYF
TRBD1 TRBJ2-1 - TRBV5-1 TGCGCCAGCAGCTTGGAGGGGTCGCAGGGGGTGTTCTTC CASSLEGSQGVFF
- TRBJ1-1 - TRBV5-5 TGTGCCAGCAGCTTGGTACAGACCGAAAAAGCTTTCTTT CASSLVQTEKAFF
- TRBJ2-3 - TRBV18 TGTGCCAGCTCACCCGCAGGCCCTAGCACAGATACGCAGTATTTT CASSPAGPSTDTQYF
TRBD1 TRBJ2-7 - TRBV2 TGTGCCAGCAGATCAATAGAGGGACAGGGGTCCGAGCAGTACTTC CASRSIEGQGSEQYF
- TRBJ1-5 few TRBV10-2 TGCGCCAGCAGTGAGTCGACTGTGGTCCAGCCCCAGCATTTT CASSESTVVQPQHF
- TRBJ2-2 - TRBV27 TGTGCCAGCAGTTTATTATCTGGGGGCGGCGGGGAGCTGTTTTTT CASSLLSGGGGELFF
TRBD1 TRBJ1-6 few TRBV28 TGTGCCAGCAGTTCGGGACAGGTTAATTCACCCCTCCACTTT CASSSGQVNSPLHF
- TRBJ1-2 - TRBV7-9 TGTGCCAGCAGCTTACGAGGGAGCTATGGCTACACCTTC CASSLRGSYGYTF
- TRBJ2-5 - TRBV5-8 TGTGCCAGCAGCTTGGGTAGAAACAGGGCGGAAGAGACCCAGTACTTC CASSLGRNRAEETQYF
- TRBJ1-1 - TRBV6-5 TGTGCCAGCAGTACGGGGGGACACACTGAAGCTTTCTTT CASSTGGHTEAFF
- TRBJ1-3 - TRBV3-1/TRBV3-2 TGTGCCAGCAGCCAAGATCCCGCCAGGGGAAGGAGAAACACCATATATTTT CASSQDPARGRRNTIYF
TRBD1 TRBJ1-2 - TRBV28 TGTGCCAGCAGTCCAGGGGGTAACTATGGCTACACCTTC CASSPGGNYGYTF
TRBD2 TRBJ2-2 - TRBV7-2 TGTGCCAGCAGCTTGGCGGGAGGGGGGACCGGGGAGCTGTTTTTT CASSLAGGGTGELFF
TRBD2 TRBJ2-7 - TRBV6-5 TGTGCCAGCAGGTACCCCACTAGCGGGGCTTACGAGCAGTACTTC CASRYPTSGAYEQYF
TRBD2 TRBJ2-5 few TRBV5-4 TGTGCCAGCAGCCAGGGACTAGCGGGGGAGACCCAGTACTTC CASSQGLAGETQYF
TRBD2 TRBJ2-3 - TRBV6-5 TGTGCCTCATCCGGCGGGAGCGGGTTCACAGATACGCAGTATTTT CASSGGSGFTDTQYF
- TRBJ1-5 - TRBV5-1 TGCGCCAGCAGCTTGTCAGGGGACGAGAATCAGCCCCAGCATTTT CASSLSGDENQPQHF